This TCR beta chain was sequenced in a study of monozygotic twins with inflammatory bowel disease. The CDR3 runs 13 residues. Germline V gene lookup returns CDR1 KGHSH and CDR2 LQKENI. Worth noting for this clonotype: Its antigen is not identified.

For each CDR3 protein, TCRdb gives one entry from its re-call of the 5' RACE reads, without DNA. This repertoire includes some 440,000 distinct CDR3 sequences. General observations from the study: Diversity of TCRbeta measured by inverse Simpson was lower in IBD patients than in healthy co-twins.

The sample consisted of blood. The sequence was collected from a human donor with ulcerative colitis or Crohn's disease, or a healthy co-twin of an affected twin (not recorded which). The chain uses TRBV18 and TRBJ1-1. CDR3 amino acids: CASSPAGRTEAFF.